These T cell receptor beta chains were read from a single sample in a study of OX40 agonist ivuxolimab in advanced cancers. Using immunoSEQ multiplex PCR, the repertoire was profiled, and TCRdb retains in-frame clones only, with some absent. The sample has roughly 92,000 clones, approximately 92% seen once. The source material was CD4+ or CD8+ T cells sorted from blood, sampled in a trial of the OX40 agonist ivuxolimab. Source of these receptors: an adult with an advanced solid tumor such as melanoma, head and neck, liver or kidney cancer. The conserved cysteine and the conserved F or W are not part of the CDR3 here. The order of the fields is V gene, J gene, CDR3 protein.

TRBV9	TRBJ1-2	ASRGGTGNGYT
TRBV5-6	TRBJ2-1	ASSPTVHHVSYNEQF
TRBV11-2	TRBJ2-7	ASSFYGLGSYEQY
TRBV19	TRBJ2-1	ASSIGTSGYNEQF
TRBV27	TRBJ2-2	ASSPPVAGGNGELF
TRBV27	TRBJ1-5	ASSSSRDRGNQPQH
TRBV7-6	TRBJ2-3	ASSLELAGGSTDTQY
TRBV13	TRBJ2-3	ASSFGRITDTQY
TRBV13	TRBJ2-5	ASSSTGQGSNETQY
TRBV11-2	TRBJ2-1	ASSFWREGNEQF
TRBV19	TRBJ2-2	ASRGGNTGELF
TRBV11-3	TRBJ2-3	ASSLSIIGQNTDTQY
TRBV27	TRBJ1-3	ASSAGSSGNTIY
TRBV7-2	TRBJ2-1	ASSFGGVYNEQF
TRBV27	TRBJ2-1	ASSRGTYNEQF
TRBV6-1	TRBJ2-7	ASSEVGNSYEQY
TRBV27	TRBJ2-3	ASSFARGLPTDTQY
TRBV6-1	TRBJ2-7	ASGTSGTYEQY
TRBV27	TRBJ1-2	ASATGANYGYT
TRBV27	TRBJ2-5	ASAMWARLGETQY
TRBV27	TRBJ2-7	ASSLGQVGYYEQY
TRBV10-2	TRBJ2-7	ASSGDHRGQSYEQY
TRBV18	TRBJ2-3	ASSARNRDTQY
TRBV9	TRBJ2-2	ASSLNRDRGSHGELF
TRBV18	TRBJ1-1	ASSPPGGEAF
TRBV28	TRBJ2-7	ASSPRGGTYEQY
TRBV15	TRBJ2-7	ATSRVAGVGYEQY
TRBV19	TRBJ2-1	ASSIFPFMVNEQF
TRBV19	TRBJ1-5	ASSIPGSQPQH
TRBV5-6	TRBJ2-1	ASSLGSPNEQF
TRBV25-1	TRBJ1-6	ASSEYRGGSYNSPLH
TRBV7-9	TRBJ2-1	ASSFPTAVAGGYNEQF
TRBV29-1	TRBJ1-2	SAPGAYGYT
TRBV4-1	TRBJ1-1	ASSPPGQWGMNTEAF
TRBV7-3	TRBJ1-2	ASSLTGTEYGYT
TRBV10-2	TRBJ2-5	ASTTPTPGAKETQY
TRBV23-1	TRBJ2-4	ASSVYRGKNIQY
TRBV4-1	TRBJ1-1	ASSPNLDTEAF
TRBV4-1	TRBJ1-5	ASSQRDSSNQPQH
TRBV27	TRBJ1-2	ASSSRQGYGYT
TRBV19	TRBJ1-5	ASRGDYSNQPQH
TRBV14	TRBJ2-3	ASSQDLTSGSTDTQY
TRBV11-2	TRBJ2-6	ASSLGSSGANVLT
TRBV4-1	TRBJ1-6	ASSQKTGTASSYNSPLH
TRBV6-5	TRBJ2-1	ASSPKGGPGEQF
TRBV7-9	TRBJ1-1	ASSAGSFEAF
TRBV19	TRBJ2-7	ASSIGGSYEQY
TRBV27	TRBJ1-5	ASSLRGGGGQPQH
TRBV9	TRBJ2-4	ASSRVENIQY
TRBV29-1	TRBJ2-5	SVPGTATQETQY